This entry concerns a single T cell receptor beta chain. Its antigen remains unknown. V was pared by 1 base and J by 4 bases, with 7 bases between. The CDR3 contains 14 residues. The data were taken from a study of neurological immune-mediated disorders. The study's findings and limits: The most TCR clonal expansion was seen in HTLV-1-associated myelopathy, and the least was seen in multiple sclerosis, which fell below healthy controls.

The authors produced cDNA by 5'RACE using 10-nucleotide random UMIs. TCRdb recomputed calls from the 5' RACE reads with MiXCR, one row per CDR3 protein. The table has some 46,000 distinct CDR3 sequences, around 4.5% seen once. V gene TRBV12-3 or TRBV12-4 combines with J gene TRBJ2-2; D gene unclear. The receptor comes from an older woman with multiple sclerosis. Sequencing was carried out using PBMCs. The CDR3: CASSLVAPTGELFF. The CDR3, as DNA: TGTGCCAGCAGTTTAGTAGCCCCCACCGGGGAGCTGTTTTTT.